The 8 T cell receptor beta chains below all came from one sample that was sequenced in a study of blood T cells in healthy people across ages. A J-beta primer mix and a sample-barcoded 5' primer were used in a second PCR of roughly 6 to 12 cycles. TCRdb called the 5' RACE reads again in MiXCR, with one record for every CDR3 protein. This sample has about 1,600,000 distinct CDR3 sequences, with around 39% found just once. The sequenced material came from blood. The receptors were gathered from a woman in her late teens or twenties in good health.

This rearrangement joins TRBV2 to TRBJ1-2; a weak D match, TRBD1 (5 bases). CDR3 length: 16 residues. The germline V gene encodes CDR1 SNHLY and CDR2 FYNNEI. The V end lost 4 bases, the J end lost 4 bases, and 19 bases lay between the germline ends. The CDR3 DNA sequence: TGTGCCAGCAGTGTCTCCGCGGACACAAAGGGCTATGGCTACACCTTC. It codes for CASSVSADTKGYGYTF. Using reference TRBV2 and TRBJ1-2 for the parts outside the CDR3, the full variable domain is EPEVTQTPSHQVTQMGQEVILRCVPISNHLYFYWYRQILGQKVEFLVSFYNNEISEKSEIFDDQFSVERPDGSNFTLKIRSTKLEDSAMYFCASSVSADTKGYGYTFGSGTRLTVV.

The J gene is TRBJ1-1, the V gene TRBV20-1; D remains ambiguous. This CDR3 region has 14 residues. From germline, CDR1 is DFQATT and CDR2 SNEGSKA (reference sequence). The V gene lost 8 bases and the J gene lost 0 bases, with 16 bases spanning the gap. In nucleotides, the CDR3 is TGCAGTCTCCGTGGCCCGGGGATGAACACTGAAGCTTTCTTT. Residues: CSLRGPGMNTEAFF.

CDR3 amino acids: CASSPGLAGGGEQFF. The CDR3 nucleotides read TGTGCCAGCAGCCCGGGACTAGCGGGAGGAGGAGAGCAGTTCTTC. The V gene is TRBV5-6, the J gene TRBJ2-1, with 15 nucleotides matching TRBD2. The CDR3 totals 15 residues. The germline gives CDR1 SGHDT, CDR2 YYEEEE. Losses at the gene ends were 4 bases for V and 10 bases for J; bases not matched to a gene: 6.

This clonotype was seen only a few times. The CDR3 loop reads CASSEARRDTEAFF. The CDR3 DNA reads TGTGCCAGCAGTGAAGCGCGGCGGGACACTGAAGCTTTCTTT. V and J are TRBV6-1 and TRBJ1-1, with D hard to call. Germline CDR1 MNHNS, CDR2 SASEGT. This CDR3 contains 14 residues. V gave up 0 bases and J gave up 3 bases, with 8 bases separating them.

This clonotype was found a few times. The chain carries TRBV7-3 and TRBJ2-7; 8 positions agree with TRBD1. This CDR3 region has 15 residues. Germline CDR1 SGHTA, CDR2 FQGTGA. Unmatched junction bases numbered 11, after V lost 5 bases and J lost 5 bases. CDR3 DNA: TGTGCCAGCAGCCCCACCTGGACAGGGTTACACGAGCAGTACTTC. Translating gives CASSPTWTGLHEQYF. The variable domain in full, completed from reference TRBV7-3 and TRBJ2-7, reads GAGVSQTPSNKVTEKGKYVELRCDPISGHTALYWYRQSLGQGPEFLIYFQGTGAADDSGLPNDRFFAVRPEGSVSTLKIQRTERGDSAVYLCASSPTWTGLHEQYFGPGTRLTVT.

This clonotype occurred many times. The V gene is TRBV10-3, the J gene TRBJ1-1; D is unclear. Germline V lookup: CDR1 ENHRY, CDR2 SYGVKD. The V end was cut by 0 bases, the J end by 1 base, with 3 bases between. The CDR3 spans 13 residues. CDR3 region: CAISESGNTEAFF. DNA for the CDR3: TGTGCCATCAGTGAGTCGGGGAACACTGAAGCTTTCTTT.

This sequence joins TRBV10-3 and TRBJ1-2, with D maybe TRBD1 (5 bases). V was trimmed by 1 base and J by 6 bases, leaving 15 bases between them. The CDR3 length is 15 residues. The germline V gene has CDR1 ENHRY and CDR2 SYGVKD. The CDR3 loop reads CAISELGQGYDGYTF. CDR3 sequence (DNA): TGTGCCATCAGTGAGTTAGGCCAGGGTTACGATGGCTACACCTTC.

V gene TRBV9 combines with J gene TRBJ1-2, with a weak D call TRBD1 (6 bases). The CDR3 totals 16 residues. Germline lookup yields CDR1 SGDLS and CDR2 YYNGEE. The V and J ends lost 0 bases and 0 bases respectively, with 12 bases between them. CDR3 sequence reads: CASSVGVNRANYGYTF. The CDR3, as DNA: TGTGCCAGCAGCGTAGGGGTAAACAGGGCTAACTATGGCTACACCTTC.